These 2 T cell receptor beta chains came from one sample sequenced in a study of cytomegalovirus exposure and HLA in healthy donors (dated by TCRdb to 2016 to 2017). The method behind the library was the immunoSEQ multiplex PCR assay. A mixture of 60 forward primers for TCR Vbeta segments and 13 reverse primers for TCR Jbeta segments was used in the multiplex PCR. Here the immuneACCESS table is served through TCRdb, limited to in-frame sequences with V and J called. Missing clones are a known gap in these copies; in checked studies unresolved V genes cover under half, and the rest lacks a known reason. For this sample the table gives around 170,000 clones, of which just over 75% were detected only once. The biggest ten clones account for around 1.5% of the sample. What was sequenced was PBMCs. Receptors were obtained from a man aged 35-49 years in good health and CMV-seronegative.

This clone was detected once. The rearrangement joins TRBV30 to TRBJ1-2; 8 bases agree with TRBD1. Germline V gene lookup returns CDR1 GTSNPN and CDR2 SVGIG (reference sequence). The CDR3 length is 12 residues. The ends lost 5 bases at V and 8 bases at J; junction bases unmatched: 7. The CDR3 DNA sequence: TGTGCCTGGGACAGGGGATTCTACGGCTACACCTTC. Translation: CAWDRGFYGYTF.

This clone has only a few counts. This sequence joins TRBV10-3 and TRBJ1-2; D call uncertain. Germline V gene sequence: CDR1 ENHRY, CDR2 SYGVKD. This CDR3 region has 14 residues. V dropped 6 bases and J dropped 4 bases, with 15 bases sitting between them. CDR3 amino acids: CAIRDLTSAYGYTF. In DNA form, the CDR3 reads TGTGCCATCAGAGACTTGACCTCTGCCTATGGCTACACCTTC.